The 19 T cell receptor beta chains reported below all come from one sample, sequenced in a study of blood T cell repertoires in COVID-19. Repertoires were generated with immunoSEQ multiplex PCR, while TCRdb's copy carries only in-frame clones and drops some. The sample carries 120,000 or so clones, approximately 83% recorded once. Sequencing was carried out using peripheral blood. The origin of the receptors is an elderly man with active or convalescent COVID-19.

The CDR3 reads CAISDRGQGRQLFF. The DNA of the CDR3 is TGTGCCATCAGTGATAGGGGACAGGGGAGGCAACTGTTTTTT. V is TRBV10-3 and J is TRBJ1-4; the match to TRBD1 covers 10 bases. This CDR3 has 14 residues. Losses at the gene ends were 3 bases for V and 12 bases for J; bases not matched to a gene: 7. CDR1 ENHRY and CDR2 SYGVKD come from the germline V gene.

The rearrangement links TRBV5-6 to TRBJ2-3, with TRBD1 matching over 8 bases. Germline V gives CDR1 SGHDT, CDR2 YYEEEE. The V segment lost 0 bases and the J segment 0 bases; nucleotides outside the gene matches: 6. This CDR3 is 17 amino acids long. DNA of the CDR3: TGTGCCAGCAGCTTGGTAAGGACAGGGATTAGCACAGATACGCAGTATTTT. Amino acids: CASSLVRTGISTDTQYF.

This clone was observed once. The chain uses TRBV3-1 (or the pseudogene TRBV3-2) and TRBJ1-4; 9 nucleotides agree with TRBD1. This CDR3 comprises 16 residues. The germline V gene has CDR1 LGHDT and CDR2 YNNKEL (reference sequence). J was trimmed by 3 bases and V by 1 base; bases with no gene match: 3. CDR3 sequence (DNA): TGTGCCAGCAGCCAAGCGACAGGGGGGGCTAATGAAAAACTGTTTTTT. This codes for CASSQATGGANEKLFF.

V gene TRBV7-2 combines with J gene TRBJ2-7; 7 positions agree with TRBD1. CDR1 is SGHTA and CDR2 is FQGNSA in the germline V gene. The length of the CDR3 is 13 residues. After removal of 1 base from V and 3 bases from J, the junction contained 0 bases not matched to a gene. CDR3 sequence reads: CASSLDRGYEQYF. For the CDR3, the DNA is TGTGCCAGCAGCTTAGACAGGGGCTACGAGCAGTACTTC.

The chain couples TRBV5-1 to TRBJ2-2; 12 bases map to TRBD1. V shed 2 bases and J 3 bases; nucleotides not matched to a gene: 5. Germline CDR1 is SGHRS and CDR2 is YFSETQ. The CDR3 contains 17 residues. The CDR3 loop reads CASSFLGQGADTGELFF. The DNA of the CDR3 is TGCGCCAGCAGCTTTCTGGGACAGGGGGCCGACACCGGGGAGCTGTTTTTT.

This clone was seen a single time. The gene calls are TRBV5-6 and TRBJ1-1; tentative D call: TRBD1 (5 bases). V was trimmed by 0 bases and J by 3 bases, leaving 12 bases between them. Germline CDR1 is SGHDT and CDR2 is YYEEEE. There are 15 residues in the CDR3. CDR3 DNA: TGTGCCAGCAGCTTGGAGCAGGGTAGGGACACTGAAGCTTTCTTT. Translated, it gives CASSLEQGRDTEAFF.

This clone occurred once. This chain connects TRBV9 to TRBJ2-3; 8 nucleotides align to TRBD2. Germline-derived CDR1 and CDR2 are SGDLS and YYNGEE. The CDR3 is 18 residues long. V dropped 0 bases and J dropped 0; count of bases not matched to a gene: 9. CDR3 nucleotide sequence: TGTGCCAGCAGCGTAGCGTCGGGGGGGAGAACTAGCACAGATACGCAGTATTTT. It translates to CASSVASGGRTSTDTQYF. Variable domain in full (rest from reference TRBV9 and TRBJ2-3): DSGVTQTPKHLITATGQRVTLRCSPRSGDLSVYWYQQSLDQGLQFLIQYYNGEERAKGNILERFSAQQFPDLHSELNLSSLELGDSALYFCASSVASGGRTSTDTQYFGPGTRLTVL.

Regarding this clone: One end of the junction fails to match germline, which may point to a read error. The chain links TRBV12-3 or TRBV12-4 to TRBJ1-5, with 8 positions matching TRBD1. CDR3 length equals 12 residues. The CDR3 nucleotides are TGTGCCAGCAGTTCCCGGACAGGGAGGTCGGCATTT. This encodes CASSSRTGRSAF.

Written as DNA, the CDR3 is TGTGCCATCAGGGATCCGGGACAGGGGATTCAGTACTTC. As protein: CAIRDPGQGIQYF. The genes are TRBV10-3 and TRBJ2-4; TRBD1 agrees at 10 bases. The CDR3 sequence is 13 residues long. The germline gives CDR1 ENHRY, CDR2 SYGVKD. V lost 6 bases, J lost 10 bases, and 6 bases stayed unmatched.

To note about this clone: Compared with germline, one end of the junction differs, possibly owing to a read error. The rearrangement uses TRBV9 and TRBJ1-3, with TRBD1 matching 10 bases. The CDR3 is made up of 19 amino acids. The germline gives CDR1 SGDLS, CDR2 YYNGEE. CDR3 nucleotides: TGTGCCAGCAGCCCCCTCGGGACAGGGGCCCTAAGCTCTCGAAACACCATATATTTT. Its protein product is CASSPLGTGALSSRNTIYF.

The chain has TRBV6-5 and TRBJ2-5; no firm D call. Trimming shortened V by 5 bases and J by 2 bases, and 9 bases separated the two germline ends. The germline V gene has CDR1 MNHEY and CDR2 SVGAGI. CDR3 length equals 13 residues. This CDR3 reads CASSRVPQETQYF. The DNA of the CDR3 is TGTGCCAGCAGTAGAGTACCGCAAGAGACCCAGTACTTC.

V usage is TRBV7-2 and J usage is TRBJ2-7; possible D gene TRBD1, 6 bases. Germline V gives CDR1 SGHTA, CDR2 FQGNSA. The CDR3 is made up of 16 amino acids. Between the trimmed V and J ends, which lost 1 base and 1 base, there was a span of 14 bases. The CDR3 region is CASSLGTELTSYEQYF. CDR3 coding DNA: TGTGCCAGCAGCTTAGGGACAGAGCTAACTTCCTACGAGCAGTACTTC.

CDR3 nucleotides: TGTGCCAGCAGTGAAAGAAGGGGTAGCGGCTACACCTTC. Translation: CASSERRGSGYTF. This chain connects TRBV6-1 to TRBJ1-2; TRBD1 is a possible D gene (5 bases). The CDR3 has 13 amino acids. CDR1 is MNHNS and CDR2 is SASEGT in the germline V gene. The V end was cut by 2 bases, the J end by 8 bases, with 12 bases between.

Points on this clone: A much larger clone differs from this one at a single base, so this may be a read error. This sequence joins TRBV27 and TRBJ1-5; 8 bases map to TRBD1. The CDR3 consists of 14 residues. Germline assignment: CDR1 MNHEY and CDR2 SMNVEV (reference sequence). The V and J ends lost 6 bases and 5 bases, in that order; junction bases with no gene match: 6. DNA of the CDR3: TGTGCCAGCAGCACCGGGACAGGCGATCAGCCCCAGCATTTT. Translation gives CASSTGTGDQPQHF.

CDR3: CASRYDRFNTGELFF. The CDR3 DNA reads as TGTGCCAGCAGATACGACAGATTCAACACCGGGGAGCTGTTTTTT. The rearrangement links TRBV7-6 to TRBJ2-2, with D maybe TRBD1 (5 bases). Trimming cost V 6 bases and J 2 bases, with 13 bases left between them. Per the germline V gene, CDR1 is SGHVS and CDR2 is FNYEAQ. The CDR3 length is 15 residues. Supplemented by reference TRBV7-6 and TRBJ2-2, the full variable domain reads GAGVSQSPRYKVTKRGQDVALRCDPISGHVSLYWYRQALGQGPEFLTYFNYEAQQDKSGLPNDRFSAERPEGSISTLTIQRTEQRDSAMYRCASRYDRFNTGELFFGEGSRLTVL.

This chain links TRBV28 with TRBJ1-5, with D possibly being TRBD1 (5 bases). The CDR3 is 15 residues long. The V end was cut by 2 bases, the J end by 3 bases, with 11 bases between. Germline V gene lookup returns CDR1 MDHEN and CDR2 SYDVKM. CDR3 sequence reads: CASSLGGAANQPQHF. The CDR3 DNA sequence: TGTGCCAGCAGTTTAGGAGGGGCTGCCAATCAGCCCCAGCATTTT.

The V and J genes are TRBV6-4 and TRBJ1-5; 7 positions match TRBD1. The germline gives CDR1 MRHNA, CDR2 SNTAGT. The CDR3 is 15 residues long. With 6 bases clipped from V and 0 bases from J, the junction kept 5 bases outside the gene matches. CDR3 sequence reads: CASSTGVGSNQPQHF. CDR3 in DNA: TGTGCCAGCAGCACAGGGGTGGGTAGCAATCAGCCCCAGCATTTT.

This chain uses TRBV18 with TRBJ1-1; TRBD1 agrees at 10 bases. The CDR3 spans 15 residues. Losses at the gene ends were 4 bases for V and 0 bases for J; bases not matched to a gene: 2. The germline V gene encodes CDR1 KGHSH and CDR2 LQKENI. The CDR3 is CASSQTGGMNTEAFF. In nucleotides, the CDR3 is TGTGCCAGCTCACAGACAGGGGGCATGAACACTGAAGCTTTCTTT. The whole variable domain, filled in from reference TRBV18 and TRBJ1-1, reads NAGVMQNPRHLVRRRGQEARLRCSPMKGHSHVYWYRQLPEEGLKFMVYLQKENIIDESGMPKERFSAEFPKEGPSILRIQQVVRGDSAAYFCASSQTGGMNTEAFFGQGTRLTVV.

The chain uses TRBV6-5 and TRBJ1-5; 8 nucleotides line up with TRBD1. J was trimmed by 0 bases and V by 6 bases; bases with no gene match: 4. Germline CDR1 reads MNHEY; CDR2 reads SVGAGI. The length of the CDR3 is 15 residues. In nucleotides, the CDR3 is TGTGCCAGCAGGTTGACAGGGGCTAGCAATCAGCCCCAGCATTTT. Translation gives CASRLTGASNQPQHF.